The sequence of this T cell receptor beta chain was determined in a study of control samples from healthy donors and cancer patients. From germline, CDR1 is SGHTA and CDR2 FQGNSA. This CDR3 has 13 amino acids. Deletions cut 5 bases from V and 7 bases from J, with 14 bases between. Sequencing used immunoSEQ multiplex PCR; TCRdb keeps in-frame clones, though not all of them. The table has 150,000 to 200,000 clones, almost 90% seen once; the top ten hold around 5%. The specimen was blood. The TCR comes from a woman younger than 45 in good health. The chain links TRBV7-2 to TRBJ1-1; possible D gene TRBD1, 5 bases. The CDR3 coding sequence is TGTGCCAGCAGCCCCCGAGGAGGGGTTGAAGCTTTCTTT. The encoded protein is CASSPRGGVEAFF.